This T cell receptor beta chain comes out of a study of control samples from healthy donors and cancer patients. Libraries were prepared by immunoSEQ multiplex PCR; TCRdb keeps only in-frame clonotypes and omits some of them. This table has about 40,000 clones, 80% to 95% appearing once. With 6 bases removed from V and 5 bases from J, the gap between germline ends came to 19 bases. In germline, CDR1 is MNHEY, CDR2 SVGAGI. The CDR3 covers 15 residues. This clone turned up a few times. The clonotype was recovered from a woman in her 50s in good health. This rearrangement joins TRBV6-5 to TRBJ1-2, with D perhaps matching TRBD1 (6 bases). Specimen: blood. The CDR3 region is CASRGGLSLGYGYTF. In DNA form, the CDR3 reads TGTGCCAGCAGAGGGGGACTCTCACTGGGGTATGGCTACACCTTC.